This TCR beta chain emerged from a study of shared clonotypes between healthy human individuals. Study-wide points: Naive subsets usually exceeded memory subsets in estimated richness. Only a few donors were included, so the genetic and exposure-history diversity represented was limited.

Some clones are missing from TCRdb's copy, which holds only in-frame ones; the method was immunoSEQ multiplex PCR. The data contain about 2.4 million clones, under 95% of them singletons. As to this clone: Its target is not known.

This TCR was sampled from a man in his late teens or twenties in good health. Some clones in this sample may be carry-over from other donors' samples. Source material: naive CD4+ T cells from PBMCs. Documented subset: CD45RA+ positively selected.

The CDR3 sequence: CASSLGDGHYEQYF. The CDR3 DNA follows: TGCGCCAGCAGCTTGGGGGACGGGCACTACGAGCAGTACTTC. This chain connects TRBV5-1 to TRBJ2-7, with D tentatively TRBD1 or TRBD2 (5 bases each). CDR1 is SGHRS and CDR2 is YFSETQ in the germline V gene. The V end lost 0 bases, the J end lost 3 bases, and 10 bases lay between the germline ends. The CDR3 loop spans 14 amino acids.